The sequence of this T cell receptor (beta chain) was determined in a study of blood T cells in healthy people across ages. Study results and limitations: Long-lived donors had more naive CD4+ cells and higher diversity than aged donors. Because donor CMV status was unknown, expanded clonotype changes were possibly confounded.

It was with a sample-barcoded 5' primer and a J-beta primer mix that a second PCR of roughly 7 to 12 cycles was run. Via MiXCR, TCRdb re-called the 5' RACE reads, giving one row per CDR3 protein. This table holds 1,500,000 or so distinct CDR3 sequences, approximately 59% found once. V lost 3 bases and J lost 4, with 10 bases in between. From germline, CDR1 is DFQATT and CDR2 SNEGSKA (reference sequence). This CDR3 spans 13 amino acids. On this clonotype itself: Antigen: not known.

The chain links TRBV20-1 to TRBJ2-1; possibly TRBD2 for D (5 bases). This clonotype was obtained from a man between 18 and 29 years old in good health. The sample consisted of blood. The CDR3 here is CSASLAVYNEQFF. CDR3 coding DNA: TGCAGTGCTAGCCTAGCAGTATACAATGAGCAGTTCTTC.